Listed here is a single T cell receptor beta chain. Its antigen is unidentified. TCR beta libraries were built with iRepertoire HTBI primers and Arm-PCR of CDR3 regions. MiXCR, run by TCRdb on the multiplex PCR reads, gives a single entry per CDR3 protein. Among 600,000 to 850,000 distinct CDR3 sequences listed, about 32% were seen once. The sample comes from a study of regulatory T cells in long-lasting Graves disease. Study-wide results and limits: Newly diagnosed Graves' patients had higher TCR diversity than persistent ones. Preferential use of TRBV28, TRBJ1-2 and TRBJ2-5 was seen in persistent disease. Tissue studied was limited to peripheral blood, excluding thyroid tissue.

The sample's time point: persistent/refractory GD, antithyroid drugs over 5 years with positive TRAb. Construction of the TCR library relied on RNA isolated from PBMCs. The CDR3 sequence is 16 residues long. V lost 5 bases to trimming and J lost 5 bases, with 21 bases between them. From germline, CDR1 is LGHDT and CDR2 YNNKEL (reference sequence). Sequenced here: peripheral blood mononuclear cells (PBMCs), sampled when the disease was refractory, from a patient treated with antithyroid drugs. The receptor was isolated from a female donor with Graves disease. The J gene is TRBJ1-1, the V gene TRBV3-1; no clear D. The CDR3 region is CASSLAQGGMGTEAFF. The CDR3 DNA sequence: TGTGCCAGCAGCTTGGCCCAAGGCGGGATGGGTACTGAAGCTTTCTTT.